These 14 T cell receptor beta chains came from one sample sequenced in a study of blood T cell repertoires in COVID-19. Method: immunoSEQ multiplex PCR; TCRdb's copy keeps in-frame clones and lacks some. This sample has some 300,000 clones, with approximately 88% found just once. The sample consisted of peripheral blood. The receptors stem from a woman in her 30s who had recovered from COVID-19.

The gene calls are TRBV5-6 and TRBJ2-2, with a tentative D call TRBD1 (5 bases). Germline V gives CDR1 SGHDT, CDR2 YYEEEE. CDR3 size: 15 residues. V lost 1 base, J lost 2 bases, and 9 bases lay in between. This CDR3 is CASSLSRDNTGELFF. CDR3 coding DNA: TGTGCCAGCAGCTTGTCCAGGGATAACACCGGGGAGCTGTTTTTT.

This sequence joins TRBV27 and TRBJ1-6; maybe TRBD1 (6 bases). The germline V gene has CDR1 MNHEY and CDR2 SMNVEV (reference sequence). CDR3 length: 16 residues. Trimming took off 0 bases at V and 3 bases at J, with 9 bases between the two ends. CDR3 amino acids: CASSLSWTVYNSPLHF. As DNA, the CDR3 is TGTGCCAGCAGTTTATCGTGGACAGTCTATAATTCACCCCTCCACTTT.

This chain uses TRBV30 with TRBJ1-1; no definite D call. Trimming removed 0 bases from V and 0 bases from J, with 5 bases in between. Germline CDR1 GTSNPN, CDR2 SVGIG (reference sequence). This CDR3 contains 13 residues. CDR3 amino acids: CAWSVIMNTEAFF. As DNA, the CDR3 is TGTGCCTGGAGTGTAATTATGAACACTGAAGCTTTCTTT.

The chain recombines TRBV5-6 with TRBJ2-5, with 7 positions matching TRBD2. This CDR3 is built from 16 residues. Looked up from germline, CDR1 is SGHDT and CDR2 is YYEEEE. V trimming: 0 bases; J trimming: 1 base; junction bases outside the gene matches: 6. This chain's CDR3 is CASSLGALAVQETQYF. The CDR3, as DNA: TGTGCCAGCAGCTTGGGGGCCCTAGCGGTCCAAGAGACCCAGTACTTC.

This clone was found a few times. Distinct nucleotide sequences in the sample also encode this CDR3. The V call is TRBV7-9, the J call TRBJ1-1; D gene ambiguous. This CDR3 region has 13 residues. The germline CDR1 and CDR2 sequences are SEHNR and FQNEAQ (reference sequence). V was shortened by 3 bases and J by 1 base, with 6 bases between the two germline ends. The CDR3 is CASSLQANTEAFF. In DNA form, the CDR3 reads TGTGCCAGCAGCTTGCAGGCGAACACTGAAGCTTTCTTT.

The J gene is TRBJ1-2, the V gene TRBV11-2; no definite D call. The CDR3 sequence is 12 residues long. Germline V lookup: CDR1 SGHAT, CDR2 FQNNGV. The V end lost 2 bases, the J end lost 5 bases, and 6 bases lay between the germline ends. This CDR3 reads CASSLSPYGYTF. The CDR3 DNA is TGTGCCAGCAGCTTATCCCCATATGGCTACACCTTC.

The J gene is TRBJ1-1, the V gene TRBV10-3; 9 bases align to TRBD1. Trimming cost V 4 bases and J 5 bases; bases outside gene matches: 5. The CDR3 runs 14 residues. Germline loops: CDR1 ENHRY, CDR2 SYGVKD. In DNA form, the CDR3 reads TGTGCCATCAGTGCCTCGGGACAGGGAACTGAAGCTTTCTTT. This gives the protein CAISASGQGTEAFF.

This rearrangement joins TRBV28 to TRBJ2-3; 8 nucleotides line up with TRBD2. Germline CDR1 reads MDHEN; CDR2 reads SYDVKM. After removal of 6 bases from V and 6 bases from J, the junction contained 8 bases not matched to a gene. This CDR3 has 14 residues. The chain's CDR3 is CASSSGGQGDTQYF. As DNA, the CDR3 is TGTGCCAGCAGCTCGGGGGGGCAAGGGGATACGCAGTATTTT.

The genes are TRBV3-1 (or the pseudogene TRBV3-2) and TRBJ1-4; TRBD1 agrees at 7 bases. The germline V gene has CDR1 LGHDT and CDR2 YNNKEL (reference sequence). With 4 bases clipped from V and 7 bases from J, the junction kept 9 bases outside the gene matches. The CDR3 runs 15 residues. This chain's CDR3 is CASSPPEGASEKLFF. CDR3 nucleotide sequence: TGTGCCAGCAGCCCCCCCGAGGGGGCTTCTGAAAAACTGTTTTTT.

This clone was observed a few times. The V gene is TRBV6-5, the J gene TRBJ1-5; TRBD1 aligns across 8 bases. The CDR3 covers 15 residues. V was pared by 2 bases and J by 7 bases, with 7 bases of the junction left unmatched. Germline CDR1 MNHEY, CDR2 SVGAGI. CDR3 residues: CASSYDRGEGQPQHF. The CDR3 bases are TGTGCCAGCAGTTACGACAGGGGAGAAGGGCAGCCCCAGCATTTT.

V gene TRBV27 combines with J gene TRBJ2-7, with 8 bases fitting TRBD1. Germline trimming cut 4 bases from V and 5 bases from J; bases unmatched to any gene: 10. This CDR3 has 15 residues. Germline CDR1 reads MNHEY; CDR2 reads SMNVEV (reference sequence). The CDR3 loop is CASSSFWTGSHEQYF. CDR3 bases: TGTGCCAGCAGTTCCTTTTGGACAGGGTCCCACGAGCAGTACTTC.

In this sample, this clone turned up a few times. This chain uses TRBV6-4 with TRBJ2-7; 9 bases are a match to TRBD2. Trimming at V came to 5 bases and at J to 0 bases, leaving 5 bases not matched to a gene. The CDR3 loop spans 15 amino acids. Looked up from germline, CDR1 is MRHNA and CDR2 is SNTAGT. CDR3 loop: CASSILAGSSYEQYF. The CDR3 bases are TGTGCCAGCAGTATTCTAGCGGGGAGCTCCTACGAGCAGTACTTC.

The J gene is TRBJ2-7, the V gene TRBV6-2 or TRBV6-3; D might be TRBD2 (7 bases). Germline CDR1 reads MNHEY; CDR2 reads SVGEGT. This CDR3 is built from 15 residues. Trimming shortened V by 4 bases and J by 1 base, and 14 bases separated the two germline ends. The CDR3: CASSWGGQKSYEQYF. CDR3 nucleotide sequence: TGTGCCAGCAGTTGGGGGGGACAAAAATCCTACGAGCAGTACTTC.

This clone occurred a few times. This chain joins TRBV5-1 and TRBJ1-5; 10 bases map to TRBD1. The CDR3 is made up of 14 amino acids. Germline loops: CDR1 SGHRS, CDR2 YFSETQ. The junction had 2 bases not matched to a gene; V was cut back by 3 bases and J by 5 bases. Here the CDR3 DNA reads TGCGCCAGCAGCTGGGGACAGGGGTATCAGCCCCAGCATTTT. The encoded protein is CASSWGQGYQPQHF.